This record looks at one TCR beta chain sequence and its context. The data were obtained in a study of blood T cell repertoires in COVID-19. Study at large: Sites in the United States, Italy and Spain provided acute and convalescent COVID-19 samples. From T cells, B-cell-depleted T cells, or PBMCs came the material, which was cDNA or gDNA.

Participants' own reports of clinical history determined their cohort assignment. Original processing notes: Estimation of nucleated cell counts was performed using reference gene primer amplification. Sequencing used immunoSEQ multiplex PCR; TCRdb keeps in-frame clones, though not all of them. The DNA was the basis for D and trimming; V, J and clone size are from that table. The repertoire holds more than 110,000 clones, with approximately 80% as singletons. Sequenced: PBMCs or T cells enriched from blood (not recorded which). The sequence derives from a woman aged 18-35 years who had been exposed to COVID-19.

The CDR3 nucleotides read TGTGCCAGCAGTTTGGGTAGCCCGCCGGTGTTCTTC. Protein: CASSLGSPPVFF. The rearrangement links TRBV6-2 or TRBV6-3 to TRBJ2-1; D unclear. The CDR3 runs to 12 residues. Germline V gene sequence: CDR1 MNHEY, CDR2 SVGEGT. The ends were cut back, 4 bases at V and 15 bases at J, with 16 bases in the middle.